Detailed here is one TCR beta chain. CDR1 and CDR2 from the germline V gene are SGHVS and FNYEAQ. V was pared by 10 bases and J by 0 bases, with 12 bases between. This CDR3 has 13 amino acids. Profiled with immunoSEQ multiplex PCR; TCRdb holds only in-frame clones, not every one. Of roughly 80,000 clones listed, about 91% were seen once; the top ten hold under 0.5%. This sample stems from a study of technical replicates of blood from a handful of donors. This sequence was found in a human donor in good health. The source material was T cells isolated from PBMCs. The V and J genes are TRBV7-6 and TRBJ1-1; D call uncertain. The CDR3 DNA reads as TGTGCCACCGGAGAGGGTGTGAACACTGAAGCTTTCTTT. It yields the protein CATGEGVNTEAFF.